The 18 T cell receptor beta chains given below trace back to one sample, sequenced in a study of T cells in localized non-small cell lung cancer. Libraries were prepared by immunoSEQ multiplex PCR; TCRdb keeps only in-frame clonotypes and omits some of them. The table shows over 15,000 clones, with roughly 86% occurring only once. The source was peripheral blood mononuclear cells, collected before any cancer treatment. These receptors originate from a male donor older than 55 with stage II lung adenocarcinoma.

The gene calls are TRBV19 and TRBJ2-2; possibly TRBD1 for D (5 bases). Germline CDR1 and CDR2: LNHDA and SQIVND (reference sequence). The germline V and J ends were trimmed by 4 bases and 9 bases, with 12 bases remaining between them. The CDR3 spans 13 residues. The CDR3 region has the DNA TGTGCCAGTAGTAGGGAATCGGACAGGGAGCTGTTTTTT. This translates into CASSRESDRELFF. Combining the CDR3 with reference TRBV19 and TRBJ2-2 gives the whole variable domain DGGITQSPKYLFRKEGQNVTLSCEQNLNHDAMYWYRQDPGQGLRLIYYSQIVNDFQKGDIAEGYSVSREKKESFPLTVTSAQKNPTAFYLCASSRESDRELFFGEGSRLTVL.

The CDR3 region has the DNA TGCGCCAGCAGCCAAGATTCTGGAAACACCATATATTTT. Its protein product is CASSQDSGNTIYF. This rearrangement joins TRBV4-1 to TRBJ1-3; D is undetermined. V was trimmed by 0 bases and J by 1 base, leaving 1 base between them. This CDR3 contains 13 residues. CDR1 MGHRA and CDR2 YSYEKL come from the germline V gene.

A single count supports this clone. The rearrangement links TRBV11-1 to TRBJ2-3, with 9 bases matching TRBD2. The CDR3 consists of 15 residues. V was pared by 4 bases and J by 2 bases, with 4 bases of the junction left unmatched. Germline CDR1 is SGHAT and CDR2 is FQDESV (reference sequence). The CDR3 is CASSWTSDFTDTQYF. The CDR3 DNA is TGTGCCAGCAGCTGGACTAGCGACTTCACAGATACGCAGTATTTT.

The J gene is TRBJ2-1, the V gene TRBV11-2; the D gene could be TRBD1 or TRBD2 (7 bases each). The CDR3 extends over 17 amino acids. CDR1 is SGHAT, CDR2 FQNNGV, per germline. Trimming pared 4 bases from V and 6 bases from J, leaving 22 bases between. In nucleotides, the CDR3 is TGTGCCAGCAGCTCATTCAGCGGGACAGAAGGGACCAATGAGCAGTTCTTC. Its translation is CASSSFSGTEGTNEQFF.

This chain uses TRBV28 with TRBJ2-7; D call uncertain. CDR1 and CDR2 (germline): MDHEN, SYDVKM. The V and J ends lost 8 bases and 7 bases respectively, with 18 bases between them. The CDR3 is 13 residues long. The DNA for the CDR3 is TGTGCCAGCGGACCCTTGGCGTTGAGGGAGCAGTACTTC. Translating it yields CASGPLALREQYF.

By share, this clone ranks as medium-sized. The chain combines TRBV2 with TRBJ1-2, with TRBD1 matching 8 bases. This CDR3 has 16 amino acids. After removal of 2 bases from V and 3 bases from J, the junction contained 8 bases not matched to a gene. The germline gives CDR1 SNHLY, CDR2 FYNNEI. CDR3 DNA sequence: TGTGCCAGCAGTGAATTCGGGGCAGGGGGCGACTATGGCTACACCTTC. The encoded protein is CASSEFGAGGDYGYTF.

This chain connects TRBV5-5 to TRBJ1-1, with no clear D. The CDR3 covers 14 residues. With 4 bases removed from V and 1 base from J, the gap between germline ends came to 11 bases. Germline lookup yields CDR1 SGHKS and CDR2 YYEKEE (reference sequence). CDR3 sequence reads: CASSPTNTNTEAFF. The CDR3 DNA reads TGTGCCAGCAGCCCGACTAACACGAACACTGAAGCTTTCTTT.

The chain couples TRBV7-6 to TRBJ2-7, with a possible D match to TRBD1 (6 bases). There are 14 residues in the CDR3. Germline CDR1 is SGHVS and CDR2 is FNYEAQ. The V end was cut by 5 bases, the J end by 0 bases, with 11 bases between. CDR3 in DNA: TGTGCCAGCAGCCCAGGACAGAACTCCTACGAGCAGTACTTC. The encoded protein is CASSPGQNSYEQYF.

A single count supports this clone. The chain joins TRBV6-5 to TRBJ2-1, with no clear D. V was pared by 4 bases and J by 5 bases, with 9 bases between. This CDR3 comprises 13 residues. Germline CDR1 is MNHEY and CDR2 is SVGAGI. Written as DNA, the CDR3 is TGTGCCAGCAGTTCCCCGCCCAACAATGAGCAGTTCTTC. It codes for CASSSPPNNEQFF.

The rearrangement joins TRBV7-8 to TRBJ1-3, with TRBD1 as a possible D gene (6 bases). There are 17 residues in the CDR3. CDR1 SGHVS and CDR2 FQNEAQ come from the germline V gene. V lost 4 bases, J lost 4 bases, and 20 bases lay in between. DNA for the CDR3: TGTGCCAGCAGCTCCCCCGGGAGAGGGGGGTTAGGAAACACCATATATTTT. Translated: CASSSPGRGGLGNTIYF.

J is TRBJ2-5 and V is TRBV29-1; 9 bases align to TRBD1. Germline lookup yields CDR1 SQVTM and CDR2 ANQGSEA. Trimming took 3 bases from V and 4 from J; bases not matched to a gene: 6. This CDR3 region has 14 residues. The CDR3 nucleotides read TGCAGCGTTGATATTGGGACAGGGTTAGAGACCCAGTACTTC. It encodes CSVDIGTGLETQYF.

The genes are TRBV19 and TRBJ1-1; D not certain. V lost 5 bases, J lost 6 bases, and 7 bases lay in between. CDR1 and CDR2 (germline): LNHDA, SQIVND (reference sequence). This CDR3 is 11 amino acids long. As DNA, the CDR3 is TGTGCCAGTAGTGGGAGGTCTGAAGCTTTCTTT. Translation: CASSGRSEAFF.

The chain is built from TRBV15 and TRBJ2-1; TRBD1 might be the D (6 bases). Trimming stripped 3 bases from V and 7 bases from J, with 13 bases between. The CDR3 is 14 residues long. The germline gives CDR1 LNHNV, CDR2 YYDKDF (reference sequence). DNA for the CDR3: TGTGCCACCAGCAGGGAGAACAGGGAAAATGAGCAGTTCTTC. Protein: CATSRENRENEQFF.

This chain uses TRBV6-1 with TRBJ2-3, with D perhaps TRBD2 (6 bases). The CDR3 is 15 amino acids. The germline V and J ends were trimmed by 2 bases and 0 bases, with 9 bases remaining between them. The V gene's germline CDR1 is MNHNS and CDR2 SASEGT. The CDR3 spells CASSELATSTDTQYF. Written as DNA, the CDR3 is TGTGCCAGCAGTGAACTAGCGACTAGCACAGATACGCAGTATTTT.

This clone was picked up a small number of times. The chain couples TRBV18 to TRBJ1-4; D not resolved. The CDR3 has 13 residues. V was clipped by 5 bases and J by 10 bases, with 14 bases between them. Germline-derived CDR1 and CDR2 are KGHSH and LQKENI. CDR3 in DNA: TGTGCCAGCTCATCCCGGGAGACGGGAAAACTGTTTTTT. Encoded protein: CASSSRETGKLFF.

The rearrangement joins TRBV6-6 to TRBJ2-1; D is uncertain. CDR3 length: 13 amino acids. V lost 6 bases and J lost 6, with 12 bases in between. Germline V gene sequence: CDR1 MNHNY, CDR2 SVGAGI (reference sequence). This CDR3 reads CASRSVTSNEQFF. Here the CDR3 DNA reads TGTGCCAGCAGATCCGTGACGAGCAATGAGCAGTTCTTC.

This rearrangement joins TRBV28 to TRBJ1-5; no definite D call. The CDR3 totals 12 residues. Germline V gene data show CDR1 as MDHEN and CDR2 as SYDVKM. V lost 5 bases to trimming and J lost 7 bases, with 9 bases between them. The CDR3 nucleotides are TGTGCCAGCAGTGCTTGGGAGCAGCCCCAGCATTTT. Protein sequence: CASSAWEQPQHF.

This clone was picked up one time. The rearrangement uses TRBV19 and TRBJ1-2, with TRBD1 identical over 7 bases. This CDR3 contains 13 residues. Germline lookup yields CDR1 LNHDA and CDR2 SQIVND (reference sequence). With V trimmed by 8 bases and J by 1 base, 4 bases remained unmatched. CDR3 in amino acids: CASGGTVNYGYTF. CDR3 nucleotide sequence: TGTGCCAGTGGAGGGACAGTTAACTATGGCTACACCTTC.